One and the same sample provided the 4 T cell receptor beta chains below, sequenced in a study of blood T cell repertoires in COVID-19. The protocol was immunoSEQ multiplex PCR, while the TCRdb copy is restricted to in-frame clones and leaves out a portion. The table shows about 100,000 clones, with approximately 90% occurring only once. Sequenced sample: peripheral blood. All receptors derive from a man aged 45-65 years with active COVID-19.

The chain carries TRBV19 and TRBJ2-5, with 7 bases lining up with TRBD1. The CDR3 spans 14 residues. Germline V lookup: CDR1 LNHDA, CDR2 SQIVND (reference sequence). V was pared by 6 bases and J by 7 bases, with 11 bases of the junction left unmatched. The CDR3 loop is CASSPQGPLGTQYF. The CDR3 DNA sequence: TGTGCCAGTAGCCCACAGGGGCCTCTAGGGACCCAGTACTTC.

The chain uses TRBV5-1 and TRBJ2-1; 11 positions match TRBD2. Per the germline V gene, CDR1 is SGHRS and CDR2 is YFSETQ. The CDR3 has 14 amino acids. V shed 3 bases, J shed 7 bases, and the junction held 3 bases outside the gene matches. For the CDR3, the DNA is TGCGCCAGCAGCTCCGGACTAGCGGGTAATGAGCAGTTCTTC. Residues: CASSSGLAGNEQFF.

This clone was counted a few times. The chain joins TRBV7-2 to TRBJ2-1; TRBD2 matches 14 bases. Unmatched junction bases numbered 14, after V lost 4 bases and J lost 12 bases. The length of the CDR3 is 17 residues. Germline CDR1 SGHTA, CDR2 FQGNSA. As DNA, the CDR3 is TGTGCCAGCAGCTCTGAGGCTCCGGGACTAGCGGGAGATGGGCAGTTCTTC. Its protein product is CASSSEAPGLAGDGQFF.

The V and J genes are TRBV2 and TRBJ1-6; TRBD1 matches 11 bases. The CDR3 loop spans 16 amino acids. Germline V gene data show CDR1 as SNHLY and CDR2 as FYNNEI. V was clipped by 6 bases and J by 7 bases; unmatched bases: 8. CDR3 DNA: TGTGCCAGCAGCGAGGACAGGGGGCTAGGCAATTCACCCCTCCACTTT. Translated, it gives CASSEDRGLGNSPLHF.